The TCR beta chain under discussion was sequenced for a study of OX40 agonist ivuxolimab in advanced cancers. In the study overall: Ivuxolimab, which patients received intravenously every 2 weeks, was dosed at 0.01 to 10 mg/kg. Those enrolled were about 82% male, with a mean age of around 55 years and ages from 23 to 79.

The table came from immunoSEQ multiplex PCR; TCRdb's copy has only in-frame clones and leaves some out. Here the sample spans some 11,000 clones, approximately 86% being singletons. The study sampled blood at baseline, cycle 4 day 1, and cycle 7 day 1. This clone is labeled large. The germline gives CDR1 SGDLS, CDR2 YYNGEE. V was clipped by 3 bases and J by 5 bases, with 12 bases between them. The CDR3 runs 14 residues. This sample comprised CD4+ or CD8+ T cells sorted from blood, obtained in a trial of the OX40 agonist ivuxolimab. The rearrangement links TRBV9 to TRBJ1-5, with D uncertain. The sequence was obtained from an adult with an advanced solid tumor such as melanoma, head and neck, liver or kidney cancer. For the CDR3, the DNA is TGTGCCAGCAGCGAGGGCAGGTCCTATCAGCCCCAGCATTTT. The encoded protein is CASSEGRSYQPQHF. Complete variable domain (other parts from reference TRBV9 and TRBJ1-5): DSGVTQTPKHLITATGQRVTLRCSPRSGDLSVYWYQQSLDQGLQFLIQYYNGEERAKGNILERFSAQQFPDLHSELNLSSLELGDSALYFCASSEGRSYQPQHFGDGTRLSIL.